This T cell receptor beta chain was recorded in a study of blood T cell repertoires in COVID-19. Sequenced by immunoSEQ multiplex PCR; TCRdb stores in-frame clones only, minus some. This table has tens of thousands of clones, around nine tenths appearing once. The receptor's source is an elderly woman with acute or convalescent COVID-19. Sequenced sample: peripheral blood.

The CDR3 is CASSPTDYEQYF. CDR3 nucleotides: TGTGCCAGCAGCCCGACAGACTACGAGCAGTACTTC. The V and J genes are TRBV6-5 and TRBJ2-7; possible D gene TRBD1, 5 bases. Germline CDR1 and CDR2: MNHEY and SVGAGI. V gave up 6 bases and J gave up 3 bases, with 9 bases separating them. The CDR3 is 12 amino acids.